The 6 T cell receptor beta chains presented below share a single source sample, sequenced in a study of T cell repertoires in cytomegalovirus infection. Using its own MiXCR run on the reads, TCRdb lists one record per CDR3 protein. The sample has almost 300,000 distinct CDR3 sequences; roughly a tenth are singletons. The sample consisted of PBMCs. The receptor set was obtained from a human donor in good health (CMV status not recorded). Some clones in this sample may be carry-over from other donors' samples.

This clonotype has ten or more counts. The chain recombines TRBV28 with TRBJ1-6; 7 bases align to TRBD1. Per germline, CDR1 MDHEN and CDR2 SYDVKM. V was clipped by 6 bases and J by 5 bases; unmatched bases: 7. This CDR3 contains 15 residues. The CDR3 DNA reads as TGTGCCAGCAGAGCCAGGGGGGCTGATAATTCACCCCTCCACTTT. This encodes CASRARGADNSPLHF.

At least ten counts were recorded for this clonotype. The V gene is TRBV12-3 or TRBV12-4, the J gene TRBJ2-2; D may be TRBD1 or TRBD2 (6 bases each). The CDR3 runs to 14 residues. The germline V and J ends were trimmed by 7 bases and 5 bases, with 14 bases remaining between them. The CDR3 loop reads CASTGGLGTGELFF. Written as DNA, the CDR3 is TGTGCCAGCACCGGGGGCCTCGGGACCGGGGAGCTGTTTTTT.

The chain carries TRBV20-1 and TRBJ1-3; no clear D. Germline V gene data show CDR1 as DFQATT and CDR2 as SNEGSKA (reference sequence). CDR3 size: 15 residues. Trimming took 6 bases from V and 0 from J, leaving 15 bases between them. CDR3 bases: TGCAGTGCGAATAAGGGTAGCAACTCTGGAAACACCATATATTTT. It codes for CSANKGSNSGNTIYF.

This chain links TRBV29-1 with TRBJ1-1, with D perhaps TRBD1 (5 bases). V was trimmed by 3 bases and J by 0 bases, leaving 14 bases between them. Germline V gives CDR1 SQVTM, CDR2 ANQGSEA. This CDR3 has 15 amino acids. The DNA for the CDR3 is TGCAGCGTTGACCAAAGACAGACTCTGAACACTGAAGCTTTCTTT. Its protein is CSVDQRQTLNTEAFF.

This clonotype occurred a few times. The rearrangement uses TRBV12-3 or TRBV12-4 and TRBJ1-1; D might be TRBD1 (5 bases). The V gene lost 6 bases and the J gene lost 4 bases, with 24 bases spanning the gap. The length of the CDR3 is 17 residues. The CDR3 protein is CASRLYGTPPQGTEAFF. The CDR3 DNA reads as TGTGCCAGCAGGCTCTACGGGACTCCTCCCCAGGGCACTGAAGCTTTCTTT.

V is TRBV5-1 and J is TRBJ2-1; 8 nucleotides match TRBD2. Germline CDR1 SGHRS, CDR2 YFSETQ. After removal of 3 bases from V and 4 bases from J, the junction contained 9 bases not matched to a gene. This CDR3 region has 16 residues. CDR3 region: CASSSGGDRWYNEQFF. CDR3 nucleotide sequence: TGCGCCAGCAGCTCGGGGGGGGATCGGTGGTACAATGAGCAGTTCTTC.